A single sample is the source of the 8 T cell receptor beta chains below, sequenced in a study of blood T cells in healthy people across ages. It was with a sample-barcoded 5' primer and a J-beta primer mix that a second PCR of about 7 to 12 cycles was run. TCRdb redid the calling of the 5' RACE reads with MiXCR, one entry per CDR3 protein. The sample carries roughly 1.5 million distinct CDR3 sequences, 40% to 45% recorded once. The sequenced sample was blood. These TCRs come from a woman under 30 in good health.

V and J are TRBV5-8 and TRBJ2-1; perhaps TRBD2 as D (6 bases). Per the germline V gene, CDR1 is SGHTS and CDR2 is YDEGEE. The ends were cut back, 4 bases at V and 6 bases at J, with 14 bases in the middle. The CDR3 consists of 14 residues. CDR3 in DNA: TGTGCCAGCAGCCAGGGACTTGTCCCCAATGAGCAGTTCTTC. Translated: CASSQGLVPNEQFF.

This clonotype has at least ten counts. The rearrangement links TRBV10-3 to TRBJ2-7, with D perhaps matching TRBD2 (6 bases). The CDR3 has 13 residues. The ends were cut back, 3 bases at V and 7 bases at J, with 13 bases in the middle. Germline loops: CDR1 ENHRY, CDR2 SYGVKD. Here the CDR3 reads CAISESGDGEQYF. CDR3 coding DNA: TGTGCCATCAGTGAATCGGGAGATGGAGAGCAGTACTTC.

A few counts support this clonotype. The rearrangement uses TRBV7-6 and TRBJ2-3; TRBD2 matches at 9 bases. The V gene's germline CDR1 is SGHVS and CDR2 FNYEAQ. The CDR3 runs 16 residues. V trimming: 4 bases; J trimming: 4 bases; junction bases outside the gene matches: 9. CDR3 sequence (DNA): TGTGCCAGCAGCTGGGTCGATAGCGGGGGCCCAGATACGCAGTATTTT. Encoded protein: CASSWVDSGGPDTQYF.

There are a few counts of this clonotype. The chain links TRBV4-3 to TRBJ1-1; a weak D match, TRBD1 (5 bases). Germline V lookup: CDR1 LGHNA, CDR2 YSLEER. The V end lost 1 base, the J end lost 3 bases, and 18 bases lay between the germline ends. The CDR3 has 17 residues. CDR3 protein: CASSQGRQTRTDTEAFF. In DNA, the CDR3 is TGCGCCAGCAGCCAAGGGAGACAGACCCGAACGGACACTGAAGCTTTCTTT.

This clonotype was recorded only once. This chain joins TRBV7-2 and TRBJ2-2; the match to TRBD2 covers 8 bases. The CDR3 length is 15 residues. The V segment lost 5 bases and the J segment 6 bases; nucleotides outside the gene matches: 8. Germline lookup yields CDR1 SGHTA and CDR2 FQGNSA. This chain's CDR3 is CASSESGSVPGELFF. The CDR3 DNA reads TGTGCCAGCAGCGAAAGCGGGAGCGTCCCCGGGGAGCTGTTTTTT.

The rearrangement links TRBV7-2 to TRBJ2-2; D call uncertain. The CDR3 has 17 residues. From germline, CDR1 is SGHTA and CDR2 FQGNSA. Trimming removed 1 base at V and 4 bases at J, with 16 bases between. CDR3 sequence (DNA): TGTGCCAGCAGCTTAGTGGGTTGGGTAGTTGGCACCGGGGAGCTGTTTTTT. It codes for CASSLVGWVVGTGELFF. The whole variable domain, filled in from reference TRBV7-2 and TRBJ2-2, reads GAGVSQSPSNKVTEKGKDVELRCDPISGHTALYWYRQSLGQGLEFLIYFQGNSAPDKSGLPSDRFSAERTGGSVSTLTIQRTQQEDSAVYLCASSLVGWVVGTGELFFGEGSRLTVL.

This CDR3 is CASSYGTHQPQHF. For the CDR3, the DNA is TGTGCCAGCAGTTACGGGACGCATCAGCCCCAGCATTTT. This sequence joins TRBV7-9 and TRBJ1-5; perhaps TRBD1 as D (5 bases). CDR3 length: 13 residues. V was trimmed by 6 bases and J by 5 bases, leaving 11 bases between them. Per the germline V gene, CDR1 is SEHNR and CDR2 is FQNEAQ (reference sequence).

In its sample, this clonotype was seen many times. V is TRBV4-3 and J is TRBJ2-3; D may correspond to TRBD1 or TRBD2 (5 bases each). Trimming cost V 0 bases and J 3 bases, with 13 bases left between them. Germline V gene data show CDR1 as LGHNA and CDR2 as YSLEER. The CDR3 runs to 16 residues. The CDR3 DNA follows: TGCGCCAGCAGCCAAGAGGGACGTTTGGGGACAGATACGCAGTATTTT. As protein: CASSQEGRLGTDTQYF.